The 15 T cell receptor beta chains in this list originate from one sample, sequenced in a study of vaccination and CD4 T cells after COVID-19. A single record per CDR3 protein comes from TCRdb applying MiXCR to the PCR reads. The top ten clones hold around 0.97% of a sample with some 21,000 distinct CDR3 sequences, more than 45% of them seen once. The sample consisted of CD4+ T cells from blood, taken before SARS-CoV-2 vaccination. The source of these receptors is a human donor who had recovered from COVID-19.

V is TRBV7-2 and J is TRBJ1-5; no firm D call. The CDR3 sequence is 14 residues long. CDR1 and CDR2 (germline): SGHTA, FQGNSA. V was clipped by 1 base and J by 1 base, with 5 bases between them. DNA of the CDR3: TGTGCCAGCAGCTTAGTCTGGAGCAATCAGCCCCAGCATTTT. Amino acids: CASSLVWSNQPQHF. The full variable domain, completed using reference TRBV7-2 and TRBJ1-5, is GAGVSQSPSNKVTEKGKDVELRCDPISGHTALYWYRQSLGQGLEFLIYFQGNSAPDKSGLPSDRFSAERTGGSVSTLTIQRTQQEDSAVYLCASSLVWSNQPQHFGDGTRLSIL.

The chain links TRBV20-1 to TRBJ2-3, with 14 bases identical to TRBD2. The V gene's germline CDR1 is DFQATT and CDR2 SNEGSKA (reference sequence). The CDR3 has 17 amino acids. CDR3 loop: CTTLGGLAGADTDTQYF. The CDR3 DNA follows: TGCACCACCCTGGGGGGACTAGCGGGAGCGGACACAGATACGCAGTATTTT.

The J gene is TRBJ2-2, the V gene TRBV7-8, with TRBD1 matching over 8 bases. CDR3 length equals 14 residues. The germline V gene encodes CDR1 SGHVS and CDR2 FQNEAQ. Trimming removed 5 bases from V and 8 bases from J; junction bases left unmatched: 7. CDR3: CASSPGQGRGELFF. The CDR3 bases are TGTGCCAGCAGCCCCGGACAGGGAAGGGGGGAGCTGTTTTTT.

This rearrangement joins TRBV28 to TRBJ1-1; unclear D gene. The V and J ends lost 5 bases and 8 bases respectively, with 9 bases between them. Germline V gene sequence: CDR1 MDHEN, CDR2 SYDVKM. The CDR3 runs to 11 residues. Here the CDR3 reads CASSPPNEAFF. The CDR3 DNA sequence: TGTGCCAGCAGTCCCCCCAACGAAGCTTTCTTT.

The genes are TRBV28 and TRBJ1-2, with 9 bases lining up with TRBD1. Unmatched junction bases numbered 5, after V lost 5 bases and J lost 10 bases. Germline loops: CDR1 MDHEN, CDR2 SYDVKM. There are 12 residues in the CDR3. CDR3 loop: CASSRDRADYTF. The CDR3 DNA reads TGTGCCAGCAGTAGGGACAGGGCCGACTACACCTTC.

V and J are TRBV10-3 and TRBJ2-3; 7 bases align to TRBD1. The J segment lost 3 bases and the V segment lost 6 bases, leaving 9 bases of the junction unmatched. This CDR3 region has 15 residues. CDR1 and CDR2 (germline): ENHRY, SYGVKD. CDR3 in amino acids: CAIRGDRDNTDTQYF. CDR3 sequence (DNA): TGTGCCATCAGAGGAGACAGGGATAATACAGATACGCAGTATTTT.

The rearrangement joins TRBV7-2 to TRBJ2-1; 7 nucleotides line up with TRBD2. The CDR3 has 14 residues. The junction had 7 bases not matched to a gene; V was cut back by 6 bases and J by 5 bases. Germline V CDR1 and CDR2: SGHTA, FQGNSA. CDR3 nucleotides: TGTGCCAGCAGACCTAGCGGAGCCAACAATGAGCAGTTCTTC. Amino acid sequence: CASRPSGANNEQFF.

This clonotype was seen more than once but under ten times. The rearrangement uses TRBV7-3 and TRBJ1-5, with D perhaps TRBD1 (5 bases). Trimming removed 2 bases from V and 4 bases from J, with 15 bases in between. This CDR3 is built from 16 residues. Germline loops: CDR1 SGHTA, CDR2 FQGTGA. CDR3 residues: CASSLRTLQDNQPQHF. The CDR3 region has the DNA TGTGCCAGCAGCTTACGGACCCTACAGGATAATCAGCCCCAGCATTTT.

There are a few counts of this clonotype. V is TRBV20-1 and J is TRBJ1-2, with TRBD1 as a possible D gene (5 bases). From germline, CDR1 is DFQATT and CDR2 SNEGSKA (reference sequence). The CDR3 spans 12 residues. Trimming shortened V by 3 bases and J by 4 bases, and 9 bases separated the two germline ends. Written as DNA, the CDR3 is TGCAGTGCTAGCCGGGACTTCTATGGCTACACCTTC. Translation: CSASRDFYGYTF.

The chain carries TRBV30 and TRBJ2-3; TRBD2 is a possible D gene (6 bases). The germline V gene encodes CDR1 GTSNPN and CDR2 SVGIG (reference sequence). The germline V and J ends were trimmed by 3 bases and 0 bases, with 10 bases remaining between them. The CDR3 is 14 residues long. The CDR3, as DNA: TGTGCCTGGAGCGTGGGGACTAGCACAGATACGCAGTATTTT. It is translated as CAWSVGTSTDTQYF.

This sequence joins TRBV2 and TRBJ2-1, with 9 bases lining up with TRBD2. The CDR3 has 15 residues. The germline V gene encodes CDR1 SNHLY and CDR2 FYNNEI. Unmatched junction bases numbered 6, after V lost 4 bases and J lost 5 bases. For the CDR3, the DNA is TGTGCCAGCAGTGGAATAGCGGGAGCCGACAATGAGCAGTTCTTC. As protein: CASSGIAGADNEQFF.

The rearrangement uses TRBV6-1 and TRBJ1-5; 7 bases agree with TRBD1. The germline gives CDR1 MNHNS, CDR2 SASEGT. This CDR3 is 13 amino acids long. V was pared by 6 bases and J by 3 bases, with 2 bases of the junction left unmatched. The CDR3 spells CASSGTDNQPQHF. CDR3 DNA sequence: TGTGCCAGCAGCGGGACAGACAATCAGCCCCAGCATTTT.

The chain combines TRBV7-2 with TRBJ2-2, with 11 bases that match TRBD2. The CDR3 is 17 residues long. Unmatched junction bases numbered 5, after V lost 4 bases and J lost 1 base. From germline, CDR1 is SGHTA and CDR2 FQGNSA. This CDR3 is CASSSVTSGRNTGELFF. In nucleotides, the CDR3 is TGTGCCAGCAGCTCGGTAACTAGCGGGAGGAACACCGGGGAGCTGTTTTTT.

J is TRBJ2-5 and V is TRBV6-2 or TRBV6-3; D uncertain. The germline V gene encodes CDR1 MNHEY and CDR2 SVGEGT. The CDR3 is made up of 14 amino acids. Trimming removed 2 bases from V and 2 bases from J, with 9 bases in between. The CDR3 nucleotides read TGTGCCAGCAGTTACCTTCTCCTTCAAGAGACCCAGTACTTC. It yields the protein CASSYLLLQETQYF.

This chain links TRBV20-1 with TRBJ1-4, with 7 bases that match TRBD1. The trim removed 5 bases at V and 7 bases at J, leaving 7 bases unmatched. The CDR3 contains 13 residues. Germline CDR1 and CDR2: DFQATT and SNEGSKA (reference sequence). Written as DNA, the CDR3 is TGCAGTGCTTTAGACAGGGAGGGTGAAAAACTGTTTTTT. Protein: CSALDREGEKLFF.